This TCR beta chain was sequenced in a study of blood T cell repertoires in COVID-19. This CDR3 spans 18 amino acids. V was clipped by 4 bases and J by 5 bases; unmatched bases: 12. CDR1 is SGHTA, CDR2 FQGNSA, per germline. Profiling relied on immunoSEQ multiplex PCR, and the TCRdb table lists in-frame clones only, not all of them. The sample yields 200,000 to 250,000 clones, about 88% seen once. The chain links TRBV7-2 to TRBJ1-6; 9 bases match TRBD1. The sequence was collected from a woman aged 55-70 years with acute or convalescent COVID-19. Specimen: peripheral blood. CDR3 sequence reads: CASSSQPRTGENNSPLHF. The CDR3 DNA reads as TGTGCCAGCAGCTCCCAACCGCGGACAGGGGAAAATAATTCACCCCTCCACTTT.